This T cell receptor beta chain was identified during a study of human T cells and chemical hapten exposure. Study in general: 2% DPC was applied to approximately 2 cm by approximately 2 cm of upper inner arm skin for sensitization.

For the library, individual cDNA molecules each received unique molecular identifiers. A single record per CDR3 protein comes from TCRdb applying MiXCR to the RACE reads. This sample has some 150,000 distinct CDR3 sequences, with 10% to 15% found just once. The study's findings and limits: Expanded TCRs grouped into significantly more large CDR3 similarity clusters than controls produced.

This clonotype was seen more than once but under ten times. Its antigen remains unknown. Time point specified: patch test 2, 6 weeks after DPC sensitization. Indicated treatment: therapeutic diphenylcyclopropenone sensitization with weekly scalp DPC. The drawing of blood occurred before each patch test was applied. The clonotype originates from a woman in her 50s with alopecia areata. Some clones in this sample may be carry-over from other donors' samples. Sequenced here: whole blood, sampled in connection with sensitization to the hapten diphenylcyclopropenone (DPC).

Here the CDR3 DNA reads TGTGCCAGCAGCTTATACCCCCTAGCGGGAGATACGCAGTATTTT. Protein: CASSLYPLAGDTQYF. This rearrangement joins TRBV7-2 to TRBJ2-3, with TRBD2 identical over 8 bases. The CDR3 has 15 amino acids. In germline, CDR1 is SGHTA, CDR2 FQGNSA. The V and J ends lost 2 bases and 5 bases, in that order; junction bases with no gene match: 6.